These 3 T cell receptor beta chains originate from one sample sequenced in a study of shared clonotypes between healthy human individuals. Assay used: immunoSEQ multiplex PCR; TCRdb lists only in-frame clones, some missing. This table has 740,000 or so clones, less than 80% appearing once. Sample: memory CD4+ T cells sorted from blood. Subset in this sample: CD45RA-negative fraction. All receptors come from a woman younger than 45 in good health.

Here the CDR3 reads CASQGARNTGELFF. In DNA form, the CDR3 reads TGTGCCAGCCAGGGGGCGCGTAACACCGGGGAGCTGTTTTTT. The rearrangement uses TRBV2 and TRBJ2-2, with 8 bases that match TRBD1. Losses at the gene ends were 8 bases for V and 2 bases for J; bases not matched to a gene: 4. The CDR3 totals 14 residues. Germline CDR1 is SNHLY and CDR2 is FYNNEI.

V usage is TRBV2 and J usage is TRBJ1-1; TRBD1 agrees at 8 bases. Germline loops: CDR1 SNHLY, CDR2 FYNNEI. The V segment lost 6 bases and the J segment 2 bases; nucleotides outside the gene matches: 8. The CDR3 covers 15 residues. CDR3 residues: CASRDRALLNTEAFF. CDR3 in DNA: TGTGCCAGCAGGGACAGGGCACTTTTAAACACTGAAGCTTTCTTT.

The chain carries TRBV6-5 and TRBJ1-1; D gene uncertain. The CDR3 spans 16 residues. V lost 0 bases to trimming and J lost 1 base, with 12 bases between them. CDR1 is MNHEY and CDR2 is SVGAGI in the germline V gene. For the CDR3, the DNA is TGTGCCAGCAGTTACTCGGCGACCCGGCGGAACACTGAAGCTTTCTTT. This encodes CASSYSATRRNTEAFF.